The clone carrying this T cell receptor (beta chain) was counted ten times or more. Its antigen is undetermined. Donors were healthy Caucasian individuals from Russia aged roughly 6 to 100. Per-sample yields of isolated PBMCs were at least 6 million. Next came a second PCR, run for roughly 6 to 11 cycles, which used a sample-barcoded 5' primer along with a J-beta primer mix. Every cDNA was tagged by a template-switch adaptor with 12 random nucleotides. A single record per CDR3 protein comes from TCRdb applying MiXCR to the 5' RACE reads. The data contain more than 800,000 distinct CDR3 sequences, around 28% of them seen just once; the ten biggest clones take up 17%. This specimen belongs to a study of blood T cells in healthy people across ages. Study findings and constraints: Getting older went along with TCR beta diversity per million T cells dropping roughly linearly.

The clonotype comes from a woman older than 75 in good health. The sample taken for sequencing was blood.

CDR3 in amino acids: CASSRRGRARNEQFF. CDR3 DNA sequence: TGTGCCAGCAGCCGGCGGGGCAGGGCAAGGAATGAGCAGTTCTTC. This chain connects TRBV3-1 to TRBJ2-1; D might be TRBD2 (6 bases). The germline gives CDR1 LGHDT, CDR2 YNNKEL (reference sequence). The CDR3 runs 15 residues. V lost 4 bases, J lost 7 bases, and 17 bases lay in between.